This entry lists 25 T cell receptor beta chains sequenced from one sample in a study of blood T cell repertoires in COVID-19. Libraries were prepared by immunoSEQ multiplex PCR; TCRdb keeps only in-frame clonotypes and omits some of them. The table shows about 150,000 clones, with around 89% occurring only once. Sequenced: peripheral blood. The receptors were gathered from a man in his fifties or sixties with acute or convalescent COVID-19.

The chain has TRBV6-5 and TRBJ1-2; the match to TRBD1 covers 7 bases. Germline V gene data show CDR1 as MNHEY and CDR2 as SVGAGI. V shed 2 bases and J 4 bases; nucleotides not matched to a gene: 7. There are 15 residues in the CDR3. This CDR3 is CASSYLGQASYGYTF. CDR3 coding DNA: TGTGCCAGCAGTTACCTCGGACAGGCCTCCTATGGCTACACCTTC.

The chain carries TRBV6-5 and TRBJ1-1; D is perhaps TRBD1 (6 bases). V lost 0 bases and J 0 bases, leaving 8 bases between the germline ends. This CDR3 is 15 amino acids long. CDR1 MNHEY and CDR2 SVGAGI come from the germline V gene. The DNA for the CDR3 is TGTGCCAGCAGTTACTCGACAGGAGTGAACACTGAAGCTTTCTTT. This translates into CASSYSTGVNTEAFF.

The chain joins TRBV2 to TRBJ2-7, with 10 nucleotides matching TRBD2. The V segment lost 0 bases and the J segment 2 bases; nucleotides outside the gene matches: 10. The V gene's germline CDR1 is SNHLY and CDR2 FYNNEI. This CDR3 has 18 residues. The CDR3 region has the DNA TGTGCCAGCAGTGAAGCGGATAGGAGGACTAGCGGCGCCTACGAGCAGTACTTC. Protein sequence: CASSEADRRTSGAYEQYF.

The chain employs TRBV4-1 and TRBJ2-5; TRBD1 matches 7 bases. The CDR3 is 16 residues long. J gave up 2 bases and V 2 bases, and 8 bases lay outside the gene matches. Per the germline V gene, CDR1 is MGHRA and CDR2 is YSYEKL. In DNA form, the CDR3 reads TGCGCCAGCAGCCAAAGAGGGGGCGGAATGCAAGAGACCCAGTACTTC. This sequence encodes CASSQRGGGMQETQYF.

This rearrangement joins TRBV7-9 to TRBJ2-2, with a possible D match to TRBD1 (5 bases). The length of the CDR3 is 15 residues. The germline gives CDR1 SEHNR, CDR2 FQNEAQ (reference sequence). The V and J ends lost 6 bases and 3 bases respectively, with 14 bases between them. CDR3 residues: CASRSPRADTGELFF. The CDR3 DNA is TGTGCCAGCAGATCCCCCAGGGCAGACACCGGGGAGCTGTTTTTT.

The chain links TRBV7-9 to TRBJ1-5; perhaps TRBD1 as D (5 bases). V gave up 5 bases and J gave up 3 bases, with 14 bases separating them. CDR1 is SEHNR, CDR2 FQNEAQ, per germline (reference sequence). This CDR3 contains 15 residues. CDR3 sequence (DNA): TGTGCCAGCAGCGCCGACAGTTGGGACAATCAGCCCCAGCATTTT. It yields the protein CASSADSWDNQPQHF.

This chain connects TRBV19 to TRBJ1-1; D unresolved. There are 15 residues in the CDR3. The germline V and J ends were trimmed by 1 base and 6 bases, with 15 bases remaining between them. The germline V gene encodes CDR1 LNHDA and CDR2 SQIVND (reference sequence). Here the CDR3 reads CASSIGRTLNAEAFF. The DNA of the CDR3 is TGTGCCAGTAGTATAGGCCGGACTTTAAACGCTGAAGCTTTCTTT. Filled out from reference TRBV19 and TRBJ1-1, the complete variable domain reads DGGITQSPKYLFRKEGQNVTLSCEQNLNHDAMYWYRQDPGQGLRLIYYSQIVNDFQKGDIAEGYSVSREKKESFPLTVTSAQKNPTAFYLCASSIGRTLNAEAFFGQGTRLTVV.

V and J are TRBV27 and TRBJ1-5, with D possibly being TRBD1 (6 bases). V lost 3 bases, J lost 6 bases, and 12 bases lay in between. Germline CDR1 reads MNHEY; CDR2 reads SMNVEV (reference sequence). This CDR3 has 14 residues. The CDR3 DNA sequence: TGTGCCAGCAGTTTTACAGGGATGGGTCAGCCCCAGCATTTT. Encoded protein: CASSFTGMGQPQHF.

V usage is TRBV7-9 and J usage is TRBJ1-1, with a tentative D call TRBD1 (5 bases). V lost 4 bases, J lost 8 bases, and 8 bases lay in between. This CDR3 is 11 amino acids long. Germline V lookup: CDR1 SEHNR, CDR2 FQNEAQ (reference sequence). The CDR3 reads CASSSAGEAFF. In DNA form, the CDR3 reads TGTGCCAGCAGCTCGGCAGGGGAAGCTTTCTTT.

The chain recombines TRBV7-3 with TRBJ1-1, with a tentative D call TRBD1 (6 bases). The CDR3 length is 13 residues. The germline gives CDR1 SGHTA, CDR2 FQGTGA. V lost 3 bases and J lost 1, with 6 bases in between. In DNA, the CDR3 is TGTGCCAGCAGCTTCAGGGGGAACACTGAAGCTTTCTTT. Amino acids: CASSFRGNTEAFF.

This chain uses TRBV5-1 with TRBJ1-1, with unresolved D. The germline V and J ends were trimmed by 5 bases and 2 bases, with 13 bases remaining between them. Germline CDR1 SGHRS, CDR2 YFSETQ. The CDR3 runs to 14 residues. CDR3 DNA: TGCGCCAGCAGAAGCGGGTCGGGTAACACTGAAGCTTTCTTT. Protein: CASRSGSGNTEAFF.

This clone was seen more than once but under ten times. V gene TRBV6-6 combines with J gene TRBJ1-1, with a tentative D call TRBD1 (5 bases). CDR1 and CDR2 (germline): MNHNY, SVGAGI (reference sequence). CDR3 size: 13 residues. V was cut by 5 bases and J by 6 bases, with 13 bases left in between. The CDR3 loop reads CASSRLRGAEAFF. DNA for the CDR3: TGTGCCAGCAGTCGACTCCGGGGGGCTGAAGCTTTCTTT.

The chain recombines TRBV9 with TRBJ2-6; D gene unclear. Germline V lookup: CDR1 SGDLS, CDR2 YYNGEE. The V gene lost 0 bases and the J gene lost 0 bases, with 7 bases spanning the gap. The CDR3 contains 16 residues. CDR3 bases: TGTGCCAGCAGCGTAGAACCCGGCTCTGGGGCCAACGTCCTGACTTTC. The encoded protein is CASSVEPGSGANVLTF.

The chain couples TRBV3-1 (or the pseudogene TRBV3-2) to TRBJ1-5; the match to TRBD1 covers 9 bases. V lost 3 bases and J lost 1; bases outside the gene matches: 4. Germline V gives CDR1 LGHDT, CDR2 YNNKEL (reference sequence). The CDR3 runs 16 residues. CDR3 in amino acids: CASSHGTGTSNQPQHF. The CDR3 DNA reads TGTGCCAGCAGCCATGGGACAGGGACCAGCAATCAGCCCCAGCATTTT.

This chain connects TRBV7-6 to TRBJ2-3; 9 bases align to TRBD2. The CDR3 is 16 amino acids. The J segment lost 1 base and the V segment lost 1 base, leaving 3 bases of the junction unmatched. Germline V gene data show CDR1 as SGHVS and CDR2 as FNYEAQ. CDR3 sequence: CASSLGSGGRTDTQYF. The CDR3 DNA reads TGTGCCAGCAGCTTAGGTAGCGGGGGCCGCACAGATACGCAGTATTTT.

This clone was seen only a few times. The rearrangement links TRBV27 to TRBJ2-1; 14 nucleotides align to TRBD2. CDR3 length: 17 residues. Germline V gives CDR1 MNHEY, CDR2 SMNVEV (reference sequence). V was pared by 7 bases and J by 10 bases, with 15 bases of the junction left unmatched. CDR3 region: CASKVLIRLAGGREQFF. CDR3 DNA sequence: TGTGCCAGCAAAGTCCTAATACGACTAGCGGGGGGGCGGGAGCAGTTCTTC.

This clone has just one count. V is TRBV11-2 and J is TRBJ1-5, with D possibly matching TRBD1 (6 bases). Germline V gene data show CDR1 as SGHAT and CDR2 as FQNNGV. V shed 4 bases and J shed 0 bases, with 10 bases lying between them. The length of the CDR3 is 15 residues. In DNA form, the CDR3 reads TGTGCCAGCAGCTCACCGGACAGTAGCAATCAGCCCCAGCATTTT. Translated: CASSSPDSSNQPQHF.

The CDR3 sequence: CATLGTGNTEAFF. DNA for the CDR3: TGTGCCACCCTAGGGACAGGCAACACTGAAGCTTTCTTT. The rearrangement links TRBV6-6 to TRBJ1-1; TRBD1 matches 8 bases. With V trimmed by 10 bases and J by 2 bases, 6 bases remained unmatched. Germline V lookup: CDR1 MNHNY, CDR2 SVGAGI (reference sequence). The CDR3 extends over 13 amino acids.

V is TRBV7-9 and J is TRBJ2-1; D is unclear. The germline V gene encodes CDR1 SEHNR and CDR2 FQNEAQ (reference sequence). Trimming took 1 base from V and 3 from J, leaving 4 bases between them. The CDR3 is 13 amino acids. The CDR3 DNA is TGTGCCAGCAGCTTAGGACTCTACAATGAGCAGTTCTTC. It yields the protein CASSLGLYNEQFF.

This chain joins TRBV5-1 and TRBJ1-4; D unresolved. The V end was cut by 4 bases, the J end by 8 bases, with 18 bases between. CDR1 SGHRS and CDR2 YFSETQ come from the germline V gene. This CDR3 has 15 residues. CDR3 in DNA: TGCGCCAGCAGCCGCCCATCGGGGTCGGGAGAAAAACTGTTTTTT. It specifies CASSRPSGSGEKLFF.

DNA of the CDR3: TGTGCCAGCAGCCAAGATCCAGGGCCGGGCTATGGCTACACCTTC. Residues: CASSQDPGPGYGYTF. The chain has TRBV4-2 and TRBJ1-2; a weak D match, TRBD1 (5 bases). This CDR3 is 15 amino acids long. The germline V gene encodes CDR1 LGHNA and CDR2 YNFKEQ. Trimming removed 0 bases from V and 4 bases from J, with 12 bases in between.

V gene TRBV5-5 combines with J gene TRBJ1-4, with a possible D match to TRBD1 (6 bases). Germline CDR1 is SGHKS and CDR2 is YYEKEE (reference sequence). The CDR3 extends over 17 amino acids. Trimming cost V 3 bases and J 0 bases, with 15 bases left between them. The CDR3 loop reads CASSWGRRTATNEKLFF. The CDR3 region has the DNA TGTGCCAGCAGCTGGGGCCGGCGGACAGCAACTAATGAAAAACTGTTTTTT.

V usage is TRBV5-1 and J usage is TRBJ1-6, with D unclear. The germline V gene encodes CDR1 SGHRS and CDR2 YFSETQ. The CDR3 covers 14 residues. V dropped 0 bases and J dropped 9 bases, with 10 bases sitting between them. The CDR3 region is CASSLGDKSSPLHF. CDR3 DNA sequence: TGCGCCAGCAGCTTGGGTGACAAGAGTTCACCCCTCCACTTT.

The chain uses TRBV5-8 and TRBJ1-3; D gene uncertain. Between the trimmed V and J ends, which lost 0 bases and 2 bases, there was a span of 9 bases. The CDR3 is 15 residues long. Germline CDR1 is SGHTS and CDR2 is YDEGEE. The CDR3 coding sequence is TGTGCCAGCAGCTTGGGACTCTTTGCTGGAAACACCATATATTTT. Encoded protein: CASSLGLFAGNTIYF.

A remark on this clone: Other DNA sequences in the sample encode the same CDR3. The rearrangement joins TRBV2 to TRBJ1-2; D possibly corresponds to TRBD1 (6 bases). The CDR3 has 13 amino acids. Germline V lookup: CDR1 SNHLY, CDR2 FYNNEI. V dropped 3 bases and J dropped 4 bases, with 9 bases sitting between them. CDR3 nucleotide sequence: TGTGCCAGCAGTGAGAGACAGGTCTATGGCTACACCTTC. Encoded protein: CASSERQVYGYTF.